A selection of T cell receptor beta chains follows, all from one sample in a study of Graves' ophthalmopathy and Graves' hyperthyroidism. TCRdb re-called the multiplex PCR reads through MiXCR, storing one row per CDR3 protein. The sample yields some 350,000 distinct CDR3 sequences, roughly 15% seen once. Sequencing was carried out using peripheral blood. These receptors came from an adult woman with stable Graves' hyperthyroidism. CDR3s include the opening cysteine and the closing phenylalanine or tryptophan. Fields, in order: clone size, J gene, D gene, V gene, CDR3 protein, CDR3 DNA. A D gene is named only where the DNA matches it firmly. The size of a clone is reported for some rows only, either as once, few or many, or as a class for expanded clones.

size: many
J: TRBJ2-7
D: -
V: TRBV19
CDR3: CASSLGENEQYF
DNA: TGTGCCAGTAGTCTAGGGGAAAACGAGCAGTACTTC

size: few
J: TRBJ2-7
D: TRBD2
V: TRBV3-1
CDR3: CASSQETSGIYEQYF
DNA: TGTGCCAGCAGCCAAGAAACTAGCGGGATCTACGAGCAGTACTTC

size: many
J: TRBJ1-1
D: -
V: TRBV27
CDR3: CASILSWGNTEAFF
DNA: TGTGCCAGCATCCTCTCATGGGGGAACACTGAAGCTTTCTTT

size: -
J: TRBJ2-5
D: -
V: TRBV2
CDR3: CASNLIGLQETQYF
DNA: TGTGCCAGCAACCTAATAGGGTTACAAGAGACCCAGTACTTC

size: -
J: TRBJ2-7
D: -
V: TRBV20-1
CDR3: CSARDNRESASSYEQYF
DNA: TGCAGTGCTAGAGATAACAGGGAATCGGCTAGCTCCTACGAGCAGTACTTC

size: many
J: TRBJ2-2
D: TRBD2
V: TRBV28
CDR3: CASSLKLADTGELFF
DNA: TGTGCCAGCAGTTTGAAACTAGCGGACACCGGGGAGCTGTTTTTT

size: few
J: TRBJ1-6
D: -
V: TRBV30
CDR3: CAWTPGMNSPLHF
DNA: TGTGCCTGGACCCCAGGAATGAATTCACCCCTCCACTTT

size: many
J: TRBJ2-7
D: TRBD2
V: TRBV11-2
CDR3: CASTSLGGTSGAGGEQYF
DNA: TGTGCCAGCACCTCCCTCGGGGGGACTAGCGGGGCCGGTGGGGAGCAGTACTTC

size: many
J: TRBJ2-4
D: -
V: TRBV11-2
CDR3: CASRPIQTTGQVAKNIQYF
DNA: TGTGCCAGCAGGCCTATTCAGACTACCGGGCAGGTCGCCAAAAACATTCAGTACTTC

size: -
J: TRBJ1-2
D: -
V: TRBV28
CDR3: CASRKEGANYGYTF
DNA: TGTGCCAGCAGAAAGGAGGGGGCTAACTATGGCTACACCTTC

size: -
J: TRBJ2-5
D: TRBD2
V: TRBV27
CDR3: CASSSTGLAGVETQYF
DNA: TGTGCCAGCAGTTCCACCGGACTAGCGGGAGTGGAGACCCAGTACTTC

size: many
J: TRBJ2-7
D: -
V: TRBV6-1
CDR3: CASSEVGNLGVYEQYF
DNA: TGTGCCAGCAGTGAAGTTGGCAACCTGGGGGTATACGAGCAGTACTTC

size: many
J: TRBJ2-7
D: -
V: TRBV4-1
CDR3: CASSSRAAGVSYEQYF
DNA: TGCGCCAGCAGCTCACGAGCGGCAGGGGTTTCCTACGAGCAGTACTTC

size: many
J: TRBJ1-5
D: -
V: TRBV29-1
CDR3: CSVEVNSNQPQHF
DNA: TGCAGCGTCGAAGTAAATAGCAATCAGCCCCAGCATTTT

size: many
J: TRBJ2-7
D: -
V: TRBV29-1
CDR3: CSVERRSGRYEQYF
DNA: TGCAGCGTTGAAAGGCGGAGCGGACGCTACGAGCAGTACTTC

size: many
J: TRBJ2-2
D: -
V: TRBV6-2/TRBV6-3
CDR3: CASSPKEEAGALFF
DNA: TGTGCCAGCAGTCCGAAGGAGGAGGCGGGGGCCCTGTTTTTT

size: many
J: TRBJ2-7
D: -
V: TRBV5-6
CDR3: CASSQQGDYEQYF
DNA: TGTGCCAGCAGCCAACAGGGCGACTACGAGCAGTACTTC

size: few
J: TRBJ2-4
D: -
V: TRBV28
CDR3: CASSFEGIAKNIKYF
DNA: TGTGCCAGCAGTTTCGAGGGAATAGCCAAAAACATTAAGTACTTC

size: -
J: TRBJ1-6
D: TRBD1
V: TRBV28
CDR3: CASMLRQGRTPLHF
DNA: TGTGCCAGCATGCTACGACAGGGTCGGACACCCCTCCACTTT

size: many
J: TRBJ2-5
D: -
V: TRBV28
CDR3: CASSSLVTAETQYF
DNA: TGTGCCAGCAGTTCCCTCGTGACGGCAGAGACCCAGTACTTC

size: many
J: TRBJ2-5
D: TRBD1
V: TRBV6-5
CDR3: CASSLSTGRETQYF
DNA: TGTGCCAGCAGTCTATCGACAGGGCGGGAGACCCAGTACTTC

size: many
J: TRBJ1-1
D: -
V: TRBV29-1
CDR3: CSVEELQAISTEAFF
DNA: TGCAGCGTTGAAGAGTTACAGGCCATTAGCACTGAAGCTTTCTTT

size: few
J: TRBJ2-7
D: -
V: TRBV4-3
CDR3: CASSQAGTSFYEQYF
DNA: TGCGCCAGCAGCCAAGCCGGGACTTCCTTCTACGAGCAGTACTTC

size: few
J: TRBJ2-7
D: TRBD2
V: TRBV5-1
CDR3: CASSFYAHNVAGEVYEQYF
DNA: TGCGCCAGCAGCTTTTATGCTCATAATGTGGCGGGAGAGGTTTACGAGCAGTACTTC

size: many
J: TRBJ2-2
D: -
V: TRBV6-1
CDR3: CASTPGWARTGELFF
DNA: TGTGCCAGCACCCCCGGGTGGGCTCGGACCGGGGAGCTGTTTTTT

size: many
J: TRBJ1-6
D: -
V: TRBV20-1
CDR3: CSARGGGNSPLHF
DNA: TGCAGTGCTAGAGGAGGAGGCAATTCACCCCTCCACTTT

size: -
J: TRBJ2-7
D: -
V: TRBV3-1
CDR3: CASNLPGYEQYF
DNA: TGTGCCAGCAACCTACCGGGTTACGAGCAGTACTTC

size: many
J: TRBJ2-7
D: -
V: TRBV5-5
CDR3: CASSLIRQDEQYF
DNA: TGTGCCAGCAGCTTGATTCGACAAGACGAGCAGTACTTC

size: many
J: TRBJ1-1
D: -
V: TRBV6-5
CDR3: CASSYGRGGMNTEAFF
DNA: TGTGCCAGCAGTTACGGAAGGGGCGGCATGAACACTGAAGCTTTCTTT

size: many
J: TRBJ2-2
D: TRBD2
V: TRBV28
CDR3: CASSLLAGVGTGELFF
DNA: TGTGCCAGCAGTTTACTAGCGGGAGTAGGCACCGGGGAGCTGTTTTTT

size: few
J: TRBJ2-3
D: TRBD2
V: TRBV9
CDR3: CASSWTSGQADTQYF
DNA: TGTGCCAGCAGCTGGACTAGCGGACAGGCAGATACGCAGTATTTT

size: many
J: TRBJ2-7
D: -
V: TRBV19
CDR3: CASNTGLAYEQYF
DNA: TGTGCCAGTAACACAGGGCTTGCCTACGAGCAGTACTTC

size: many
J: TRBJ1-5
D: -
V: TRBV12-3/TRBV12-4
CDR3: CASSLLGYGSNQPQHF
DNA: TGTGCCAGCAGTTTACTCGGGTATGGTAGCAATCAGCCCCAGCATTTT

size: many
J: TRBJ2-7
D: -
V: TRBV27
CDR3: CASSPGGEQYF
DNA: TGTGCCAGCAGTCCGGGTGGCGAGCAGTACTTC

size: few
J: TRBJ2-7
D: -
V: TRBV11-3
CDR3: CASSLPPSSSYEQYF
DNA: TGTGCCAGCAGCTTACCCCCTTCGAGCTCCTACGAGCAGTACTTC

size: many
J: TRBJ2-7
D: TRBD1
V: TRBV20-1
CDR3: CSASKLTGGLYEQYF
DNA: TGCAGTGCTTCTAAACTGACAGGGGGGCTCTACGAGCAGTACTTC

size: many
J: TRBJ1-2
D: -
V: TRBV4-3
CDR3: CASSQGRKGRSYGYTF
DNA: TGCGCCAGCAGCCAAGGGAGGAAGGGGCGGTCGTATGGCTACACCTTC

size: many
J: TRBJ2-7
D: TRBD2
V: TRBV28
CDR3: CASSWVGGRVSYEQYF
DNA: TGTGCCAGCAGTTGGGTTGGCGGGAGGGTCTCCTACGAGCAGTACTTC

size: many
J: TRBJ1-5
D: -
V: TRBV7-2
CDR3: CASSLPGRPQHF
DNA: TGTGCCAGCAGCTTACCGGGAAGGCCCCAGCATTTT

size: many
J: TRBJ2-5
D: -
V: TRBV20-1
CDR3: CSASAETQYF
DNA: TGCAGTGCTAGCGCCGAGACCCAGTACTTC

size: many
J: TRBJ1-5
D: -
V: TRBV19
CDR3: CASTNLGTYSNQPQHF
DNA: TGTGCCAGTACGAACCTCGGGACGTATAGCAATCAGCCCCAGCATTTT

size: many
J: TRBJ1-1
D: -
V: TRBV4-3
CDR3: CASSQDPGRTEAFF
DNA: TGCGCCAGCAGCCAAGATCCGGGGCGCACTGAAGCTTTCTTT

size: -
J: TRBJ1-5
D: -
V: TRBV29-1
CDR3: CSVDERDLSNQPQHF
DNA: TGCAGCGTGGATGAGAGGGACCTCAGCAATCAGCCCCAGCATTTT

size: -
J: TRBJ1-1
D: -
V: TRBV6-1
CDR3: CASSEWAVMNTEAFF
DNA: TGTGCCAGCAGTGAATGGGCGGTGATGAACACTGAAGCTTTCTTT

size: many
J: TRBJ2-2
D: TRBD2
V: TRBV28
CDR3: CASSPTSGVTGELFF
DNA: TGTGCCAGCAGTCCAACTAGCGGAGTAACCGGGGAGCTGTTTTTT

size: few
J: TRBJ2-6
D: TRBD1
V: TRBV5-6
CDR3: CASSRLGTGASGANVLTF
DNA: TGTGCCAGCAGCCGCCTTGGGACAGGGGCCTCTGGGGCCAACGTCCTGACTTTC

size: many
J: TRBJ1-5
D: TRBD1
V: TRBV6-5
CDR3: CASSYPGQGANQPQHF
DNA: TGTGCCAGCAGTTACCCGGGACAGGGGGCCAATCAGCCCCAGCATTTT

size: few
J: TRBJ2-2
D: -
V: TRBV11-1
CDR3: CASPGHPTGGLTGELFF
DNA: TGTGCCAGCCCAGGGCATCCCACCGGGGGCCTAACCGGGGAGCTGTTTTTT

size: many
J: TRBJ2-2
D: TRBD1
V: TRBV12-3/TRBV12-4
CDR3: CASSPEGAVTGELFF
DNA: TGTGCCAGCAGCCCTGAGGGGGCGGTCACCGGGGAGCTGTTTTTT

size: many
J: TRBJ2-3
D: TRBD2
V: TRBV19
CDR3: CATGLAGGPELAQYF
DNA: TGTGCCACGGGACTAGCGGGAGGACCTGAACTCGCGCAGTATTTT

size: many
J: TRBJ2-7
D: TRBD2
V: TRBV12-3/TRBV12-4
CDR3: CASTMGLAGYEQYF
DNA: TGTGCCAGCACTATGGGGCTAGCGGGCTACGAGCAGTACTTC

size: few
J: TRBJ2-7
D: -
V: TRBV6-1
CDR3: CAGSEDWWDSDAYEQYF
DNA: TGTGCCGGCAGTGAAGATTGGTGGGACTCGGATGCCTACGAGCAGTACTTC

size: few
J: TRBJ1-6
D: TRBD1
V: TRBV5-1
CDR3: CASSLRTGMSPLHF
DNA: TGCGCCAGCAGCTTGAGGACAGGGATGTCACCCCTCCACTTT

size: many
J: TRBJ1-2
D: -
V: TRBV28
CDR3: CASSAGRQPTNYGYTF
DNA: TGTGCCAGCAGTGCAGGACGACAACCTACTAACTATGGCTACACCTTC

size: many
J: TRBJ1-1
D: -
V: TRBV5-1
CDR3: CASSLDEWGNTEAFF
DNA: TGCGCCAGCAGCTTGGACGAGTGGGGCAACACTGAAGCTTTCTTT